This TCR beta chain was profiled in a study of blood T cell repertoires in COVID-19. Study details: The study drew acute and convalescent COVID-19 samples from the United States, Italy and Spain.

Original analysis: Reference gene primer amplification gave nucleated cell count estimates. The assay was immunoSEQ multiplex PCR, and TCRdb's table has in-frame clones only and misses some. V, J and clone size are taken as reported in that table, and D and trimming were inferred from the DNA itself. The sample holds about 330,000 clones; 92% are singletons and the top ten take about a fifth. Adults between about 18 and 95 years of age took part from 20 to 25 US areas. The CDR3 runs to 15 residues. Trimming removed 0 bases at V and 3 bases at J, with 9 bases between. Germline V gene sequence: CDR1 MGHRA, CDR2 YSYEKL.

The V gene is TRBV4-1, the J gene TRBJ2-1, with D possibly being TRBD2 (6 bases). The sequencing input was PBMCs or T cells enriched from blood (not recorded which). This receptor was taken from a woman aged 25-40 years who had recovered from COVID-19. CDR3: CASSQELRDYNEQFF. For the CDR3, the DNA is TGCGCCAGCAGCCAAGAGTTGCGGGACTACAATGAGCAGTTCTTC.